The 30 T cell receptor beta chains below come from one sample, sequenced in a study of OX40 agonist ivuxolimab in advanced cancers. Measured with immunoSEQ multiplex PCR; TCRdb has only the in-frame clones, and not every one. The sample shows approximately 84,000 clones, around 90% of them seen only once. Source: CD4+ or CD8+ T cells sorted from blood, taken in a trial of the OX40 agonist ivuxolimab. These receptors all stem from an adult with an advanced solid tumor such as melanoma, head and neck, liver or kidney cancer.

This sequence joins TRBV19 and TRBJ1-5; possibly TRBD1 for D (5 bases). CDR1 is LNHDA, CDR2 SQIVND, per germline (reference sequence). The CDR3 is made up of 14 amino acids. V was pared by 6 bases and J by 9 bases, with 18 bases between. The CDR3 region is CASRRGASDVPQHF. CDR3 nucleotides: TGTGCCAGTAGACGTGGGGCTTCTGACGTGCCCCAGCATTTT. The full variable domain, rest sourced from reference TRBV19 and TRBJ1-5, is DGGITQSPKYLFRKEGQNVTLSCEQNLNHDAMYWYRQDPGQGLRLIYYSQIVNDFQKGDIAEGYSVSREKKESFPLTVTSAQKNPTAFYLCASRRGASDVPQHFGDGTRLSIL.

The CDR3 DNA reads as TGTGCCAGCAGTTACCGCGGGGATAATTCACCCCTCCACTTT. It specifies CASSYRGDNSPLHF. This rearrangement joins TRBV6-5 to TRBJ1-6; D ambiguous. This CDR3 region has 14 residues. V was clipped by 2 bases and J by 5 bases, with 7 bases between them. Germline CDR1 is MNHEY and CDR2 is SVGAGI.

J is TRBJ2-2 and V is TRBV28; tentatively, D is TRBD1 (5 bases). Germline lookup yields CDR1 MDHEN and CDR2 SYDVKM. Trimming cost V 2 bases and J 5 bases, with 12 bases left between them. This CDR3 has 15 residues. CDR3 nucleotide sequence: TGTGCCAGCAGTTTACCCAATCAGGGTACCGGGGAGCTGTTTTTT. Translation: CASSLPNQGTGELFF.

This sequence joins TRBV7-2 and TRBJ1-4; D remains ambiguous. Trimming removed 1 base at V and 8 bases at J, with 14 bases between. This CDR3 is 15 amino acids long. Per germline, CDR1 SGHTA and CDR2 FQGNSA. CDR3 DNA sequence: TGTGCCAGCAGCTTAGGTACAGCTAGTAACGAAAAACTGTTTTTT. Amino acids: CASSLGTASNEKLFF.

J is TRBJ1-2 and V is TRBV7-2; 8 bases are a match to TRBD1. With 2 bases clipped from V and 8 bases from J, the junction kept 4 bases outside the gene matches. CDR1 and CDR2 from the germline V gene are SGHTA and FQGNSA. The length of the CDR3 is 13 residues. CDR3 bases: TGTGCCAGCAGCTTACAGGGGGCGAGGGGCTACACCTTC. Its translation: CASSLQGARGYTF. Supplemented by reference TRBV7-2 and TRBJ1-2, the full variable domain reads GAGVSQSPSNKVTEKGKDVELRCDPISGHTALYWYRQSLGQGLEFLIYFQGNSAPDKSGLPSDRFSAERTGGSVSTLTIQRTQQEDSAVYLCASSLQGARGYTFGSGTRLTVV.

This clone appeared once. The genes are TRBV2 and TRBJ2-5; tentative D call: TRBD1 (6 bases). The CDR3 has 14 residues. The germline CDR1 and CDR2 sequences are SNHLY and FYNNEI. V was cut by 6 bases and J by 1 base, with 12 bases left in between. The CDR3 DNA follows: TGTGCCAGCAGCGCCCACAGGGTCCAAGAGACCCAGTACTTC. It is translated as CASSAHRVQETQYF.

The rearrangement joins TRBV10-3 to TRBJ2-7, with no clear D. Germline-derived CDR1 and CDR2 are ENHRY and SYGVKD. CDR3 length equals 14 residues. V lost 3 bases, J lost 3 bases, and 12 bases lay in between. DNA for the CDR3: TGTGCCATCAGTGACTTTGGACCAGTCTACGAGCAGTACTTC. As protein: CAISDFGPVYEQYF.

The gene calls are TRBV11-3 and TRBJ2-7; D is undetermined. Germline V gives CDR1 SGHNT, CDR2 YENEEA. Trimming removed 8 bases at V and 0 bases at J, with 8 bases between. This CDR3 is 12 amino acids long. The CDR3 DNA sequence: TGTGCCAGCCAGCCTAGCTCCTACGAGCAGTACTTC. It codes for CASQPSSYEQYF.

This clone appeared once. This chain joins TRBV6-4 and TRBJ1-5; D call uncertain. Trimming took off 2 bases at V and 9 bases at J, with 14 bases between the two ends. This CDR3 region has 14 residues. Germline lookup yields CDR1 MRHNA and CDR2 SNTAGT. The CDR3 spells CASSDGLFVGPQHF. CDR3 DNA: TGTGCCAGCAGTGACGGACTTTTCGTCGGGCCCCAGCATTTT.

The chain has TRBV6-1 and TRBJ1-2; D gene ambiguous. Germline V gene data show CDR1 as MNHNS and CDR2 as SASEGT. V lost 5 bases and J lost 4, with 14 bases in between. The CDR3 is made up of 14 amino acids. The CDR3 DNA reads TGTGCCAGCAGTCTTTCGCAGACCATCTATGGCTACACCTTC. It specifies CASSLSQTIYGYTF.

A few counts support this clone. V is TRBV19 and J is TRBJ1-3, with D unresolved. The germline V gene encodes CDR1 LNHDA and CDR2 SQIVND (reference sequence). V gave up 7 bases and J gave up 0 bases, with 13 bases separating them. CDR3 length: 15 amino acids. CDR3 DNA: TGTGCCAGTAAGGACGGCGCAAACTCTGGAAACACCATATATTTT. Its translation: CASKDGANSGNTIYF.

A note on this clone: Additional DNA sequences in this sample encode the identical CDR3. V usage is TRBV7-9 and J usage is TRBJ2-3, with 11 nucleotides matching TRBD2. Germline-derived CDR1 and CDR2 are SEHNR and FQNEAQ (reference sequence). With V trimmed by 6 bases and J by 6 bases, 5 bases remained unmatched. This CDR3 spans 14 amino acids. The CDR3 is CASSSGTSGDTQYF. DNA for the CDR3: TGTGCCAGCAGTTCGGGGACTAGCGGTGATACGCAGTATTTT.

The CDR3 DNA follows: TGTGCCAGCACTACCGCCAGCTCCTATAATTCACCCCTCCACTTT. It encodes CASTTASSYNSPLHF. This sequence joins TRBV9 and TRBJ1-6; D ambiguous. The CDR3 runs 15 residues. Trimming cost V 6 bases and J 0 bases, with 10 bases left between them. Germline lookup yields CDR1 SGDLS and CDR2 YYNGEE.

V is TRBV10-3 and J is TRBJ2-5; 12 bases line up with TRBD1. CDR3 length equals 14 residues. Per the germline V gene, CDR1 is ENHRY and CDR2 is SYGVKD. The trim removed 6 bases at V and 5 bases at J, leaving 4 bases unmatched. The CDR3 DNA is TGTGCCATCAGGGGACAGGGGGCTTCGGAGACCCAGTACTTC. Its protein is CAIRGQGASETQYF.

The count of this clone is one. V usage is TRBV12-5 and J usage is TRBJ2-5; D ambiguous. V dropped 7 bases and J dropped 5 bases, with 11 bases sitting between them. The CDR3 consists of 12 residues. The germline V gene has CDR1 LGHNT and CDR2 FRNRAP. The CDR3: CASALARETQYF. The CDR3 DNA is TGTGCTAGTGCCCTTGCCCGGGAGACCCAGTACTTC.

The genes are TRBV5-1 and TRBJ2-5; no reliable D call. This CDR3 comprises 15 residues. Trimming removed 3 bases from V and 1 base from J, with 13 bases in between. Germline V CDR1 and CDR2: SGHRS, YFSETQ. The CDR3 DNA is TGCGCCAGCAGCTCGACGGCAGGTATCCAAGAGACCCAGTACTTC. Residues: CASSSTAGIQETQYF.

This chain uses TRBV7-9 with TRBJ2-7; D is perhaps TRBD1 or TRBD2 (5 bases each). This CDR3 is built from 12 residues. V was cut by 11 bases and J by 2 bases, with 13 bases left in between. Germline V CDR1 and CDR2: SEHNR, FQNEAQ (reference sequence). The CDR3 nucleotides read TGTGCCGCCGGGACGGGACCCTACGAGCAGTACTTC. Translated: CAAGTGPYEQYF.

This chain joins TRBV6-1 and TRBJ2-7; D is perhaps TRBD2 (7 bases). Germline V gene sequence: CDR1 MNHNS, CDR2 SASEGT. This CDR3 comprises 15 residues. Trimming stripped 6 bases from V and 7 bases from J, with 22 bases between. This chain's CDR3 is CASRNLAGALREQYF. In DNA form, the CDR3 reads TGTGCCAGCAGGAACCTGGCGGGGGCTCTTAGAGAGCAGTACTTC.

This rearrangement joins TRBV7-9 to TRBJ2-3; D not certain. The germline V and J ends were trimmed by 4 bases and 3 bases, with 14 bases remaining between them. The CDR3 is made up of 15 amino acids. Germline CDR1 and CDR2: SEHNR and FQNEAQ (reference sequence). DNA of the CDR3: TGTGCCAGCAGCTCAATCAGTACTCCGACAGATACGCAGTATTTT. Translation: CASSSISTPTDTQYF.

This chain links TRBV7-2 with TRBJ2-7; possibly TRBD1 for D (5 bases). This CDR3 has 14 residues. The ends were cut back, 3 bases at V and 3 bases at J, with 12 bases in the middle. The germline V gene encodes CDR1 SGHTA and CDR2 FQGNSA. The CDR3 sequence is CASSLGPTIYEQYF. For the CDR3, the DNA is TGTGCCAGCAGCTTGGGGCCAACAATCTACGAGCAGTACTTC.

V usage is TRBV28 and J usage is TRBJ2-7, with D possibly being TRBD1 or TRBD2 (5 bases each). The germline CDR1 and CDR2 sequences are MDHEN and SYDVKM. The CDR3 contains 15 residues. The V gene lost 7 bases and the J gene lost 0 bases, with 16 bases spanning the gap. The CDR3 nucleotides read TGTGCCAGCATCAATTCGGGACGGCACTCCTACGAGCAGTACTTC. Translated: CASINSGRHSYEQYF.

J is TRBJ1-2 and V is TRBV4-1, with 7 bases aligning to TRBD1. J gave up 2 bases and V 1 base, and 4 bases lay outside the gene matches. CDR3 length: 15 amino acids. Germline V lookup: CDR1 MGHRA, CDR2 YSYEKL. The CDR3 DNA is TGCGCCAGCAGCCAAGGGTTCAGGGGGAACTATGGCTACACCTTC. Protein: CASSQGFRGNYGYTF.

This chain uses TRBV28 with TRBJ1-2; D might be TRBD1 (5 bases). Between the trimmed V and J ends, which lost 7 bases and 6 bases, there was a span of 15 bases. In germline, CDR1 is MDHEN, CDR2 SYDVKM. CDR3 length: 13 amino acids. The CDR3 spells CASTITGRDGYTF. The CDR3 coding sequence is TGTGCCAGCACCATTACAGGCCGTGATGGCTACACCTTC.

V and J are TRBV5-1 and TRBJ2-3; 7 bases match TRBD2. This CDR3 has 16 amino acids. Trimming cost V 5 bases and J 2 bases; bases outside gene matches: 11. CDR1 and CDR2 from the germline V gene are SGHRS and YFSETQ. The CDR3 here is CASSIMAGVYTDTQYF. CDR3 coding DNA: TGCGCCAGCAGTATTATGGCGGGAGTGTACACAGATACGCAGTATTTT.

The chain combines TRBV7-2 with TRBJ1-1; 7 nucleotides line up with TRBD1. There are 14 residues in the CDR3. Per the germline V gene, CDR1 is SGHTA and CDR2 is FQGNSA. V shed 3 bases, J shed 7 bases, and the junction held 8 bases outside the gene matches. The DNA for the CDR3 is TGTGCCAGCAGCTTGCAAGTGACAGGGAATGAAGCTTTCTTT. Its translation: CASSLQVTGNEAFF.

The table lists this clone with a count of one. The rearrangement links TRBV9 to TRBJ2-3; 7 positions match TRBD1. This CDR3 contains 16 residues. Per the germline V gene, CDR1 is SGDLS and CDR2 is YYNGEE. With 0 bases clipped from V and 2 bases from J, the junction kept 6 bases outside the gene matches. DNA of the CDR3: TGTGCCAGCAGCGTAGAGGGTCAGGGGGTCACAGATACGCAGTATTTT. This sequence encodes CASSVEGQGVTDTQYF.

The rearrangement joins TRBV5-6 to TRBJ2-3; D gene uncertain. The CDR3 is 14 residues long. Germline CDR1 reads SGHDT; CDR2 reads YYEEEE. The ends were cut back, 4 bases at V and 5 bases at J, with 14 bases in the middle. The DNA of the CDR3 is TGTGCCAGCAGCCCTCAAGTAGGTGGAGATACGCAGTATTTT. Translation: CASSPQVGGDTQYF. The full variable domain, rest sourced from reference TRBV5-6 and TRBJ2-3, is DAGVTQSPTHLIKTRGQQVTLRCSPKSGHDTVSWYQQALGQGPQFIFQYYEEEERQRGNFPDRFSGHQFPNYSSELNVNALLLGDSALYLCASSPQVGGDTQYFGPGTRLTVL.

V is TRBV2 and J is TRBJ2-1; 11 nucleotides agree with TRBD2. The germline V gene has CDR1 SNHLY and CDR2 FYNNEI. V dropped 10 bases and J dropped 6; count of bases not matched to a gene: 11. The CDR3 length is 15 residues. The DNA for the CDR3 is TGTGCCACCTCGCAGGAGGGACTAGCGGTCAATGAGCAGTTCTTC. Translation gives CATSQEGLAVNEQFF.

This chain joins TRBV18 and TRBJ2-3; 8 bases are shared with TRBD2. Germline trimming cut 4 bases from V and 4 bases from J; bases unmatched to any gene: 10. Germline CDR1 and CDR2: KGHSH and LQKENI. The CDR3 covers 16 residues. The CDR3 sequence: CASSLGGLALSDTQYF. In DNA form, the CDR3 reads TGTGCCAGCTCACTCGGCGGACTAGCTCTCTCAGATACGCAGTATTTT.

This chain's CDR3 is CASSGAYLGGQETQYF. In DNA, the CDR3 is TGCGCCAGCAGCGGGGCTTATCTGGGGGGACAGGAGACCCAGTACTTC. The chain couples TRBV5-1 to TRBJ2-5, with D perhaps matching TRBD1 (7 bases). Germline assignment: CDR1 SGHRS and CDR2 YFSETQ. CDR3 size: 16 residues. Trimming left V 4 bases short and J 5 bases short, with 21 bases between.